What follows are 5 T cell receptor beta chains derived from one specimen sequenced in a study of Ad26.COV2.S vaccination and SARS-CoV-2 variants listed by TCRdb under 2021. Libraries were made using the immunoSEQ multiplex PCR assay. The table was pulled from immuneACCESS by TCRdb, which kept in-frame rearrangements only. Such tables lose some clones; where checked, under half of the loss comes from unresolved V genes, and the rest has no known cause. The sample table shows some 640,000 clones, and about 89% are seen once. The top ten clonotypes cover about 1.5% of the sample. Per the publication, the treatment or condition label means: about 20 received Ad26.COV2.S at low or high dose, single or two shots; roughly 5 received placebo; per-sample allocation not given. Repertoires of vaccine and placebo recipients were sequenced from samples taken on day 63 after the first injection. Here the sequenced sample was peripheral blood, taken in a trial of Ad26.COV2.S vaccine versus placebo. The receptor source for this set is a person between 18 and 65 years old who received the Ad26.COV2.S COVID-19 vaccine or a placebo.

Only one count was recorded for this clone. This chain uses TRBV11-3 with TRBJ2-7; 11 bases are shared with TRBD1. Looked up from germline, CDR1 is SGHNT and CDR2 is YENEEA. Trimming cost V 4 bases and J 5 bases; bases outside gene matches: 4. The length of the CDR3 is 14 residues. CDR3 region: CASSSGTGGHEQYF. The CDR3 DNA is TGTGCCAGCAGCTCCGGGACAGGGGGTCACGAGCAGTACTTC.

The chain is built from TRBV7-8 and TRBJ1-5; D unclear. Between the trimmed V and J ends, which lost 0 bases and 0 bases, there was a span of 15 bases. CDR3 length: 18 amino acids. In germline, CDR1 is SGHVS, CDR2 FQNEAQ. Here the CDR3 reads CASSLAVQPVLSNQPQHF. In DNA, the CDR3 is TGTGCCAGCAGCTTAGCTGTTCAGCCAGTCCTTAGCAATCAGCCCCAGCATTTT.

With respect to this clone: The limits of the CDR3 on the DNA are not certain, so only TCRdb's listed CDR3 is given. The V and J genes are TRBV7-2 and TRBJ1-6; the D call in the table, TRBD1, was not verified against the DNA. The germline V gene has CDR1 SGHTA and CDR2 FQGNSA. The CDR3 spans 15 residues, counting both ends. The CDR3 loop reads CASSVGTAVFWPLHF.

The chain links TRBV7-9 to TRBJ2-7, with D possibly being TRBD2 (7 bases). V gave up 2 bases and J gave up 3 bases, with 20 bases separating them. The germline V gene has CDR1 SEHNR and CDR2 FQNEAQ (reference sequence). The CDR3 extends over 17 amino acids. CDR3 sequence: CASSLRWRGPIDYEQYF. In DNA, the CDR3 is TGTGCCAGCAGCTTAAGGTGGCGGGGGCCAATCGACTACGAGCAGTACTTC.

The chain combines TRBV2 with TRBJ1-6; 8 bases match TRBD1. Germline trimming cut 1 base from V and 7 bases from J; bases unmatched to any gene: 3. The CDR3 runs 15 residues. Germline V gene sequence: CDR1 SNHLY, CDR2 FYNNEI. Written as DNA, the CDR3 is TGTGCCAGCAGTGAAGAGGGACAGGCGAATTCACCCCTCCACTTT. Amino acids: CASSEEGQANSPLHF.